These T cell receptor beta chains were read from a single sample in a study of breast tumors, draining lymph nodes, adjacent tissues. Via MiXCR, TCRdb re-called the multiplex PCR reads, giving one row per CDR3 protein. Of approximately 130,000 distinct CDR3 sequences listed, 21% are singletons. Sequenced sample: axillary lymph node tissue. These receptors came from a female donor with breast cancer. Some clones in this sample may be carry-over from other donors' samples. Each CDR3 is given with its conserved first and last residue. The order of the fields is V gene, CDR3 length, clone size, J gene, D gene, CDR3 protein, CDR3 DNA. The D gene is left open where the match is weak. Clone size is stated in some rows and not others, as once, few, many or a class when expanded.

v_gene: TRBV6-1; len: 15; abundance: few; j_gene: TRBJ2-7; d_gene: NA; CDR3aa: CASSWTARGHYEQYF; CDR3nt: TGTGCCAGCAGTTGGACAGCGAGGGGCCACTACGAGCAGTACTTC
v_gene: TRBV29-1; len: 16; abundance: many; j_gene: TRBJ2-1; d_gene: TRBD2; CDR3aa: CSVENLGLAGRNEQFF; CDR3nt: TGCAGCGTTGAAAATTTGGGACTAGCGGGACGGAATGAGCAGTTCTTC
v_gene: TRBV27; len: 15; abundance: many; j_gene: TRBJ2-5; d_gene: NA; CDR3aa: CASSLSSGPQETQYF; CDR3nt: TGTGCCAGCAGTTTATCTAGCGGACCCCAAGAGACCCAGTACTTC
v_gene: TRBV20-1; len: 12; abundance: many; j_gene: TRBJ1-2; d_gene: NA; CDR3aa: CSARTQGIRHTF; CDR3nt: TGCAGTGCTAGGACACAGGGAATCCGTCACACCTTC
v_gene: TRBV5-6; len: 13; abundance: many; j_gene: TRBJ1-2; d_gene: TRBD1; CDR3aa: CASRTQGAAGYTF; CDR3nt: TGTGCCAGCAGGACACAGGGGGCGGCTGGCTACACCTTC
v_gene: TRBV12-3/TRBV12-4; len: 14; abundance: many; j_gene: TRBJ1-4; d_gene: TRBD1; CDR3aa: CASSTRQGSEKLFF; CDR3nt: TGTGCCAGCAGCACTAGACAGGGATCTGAAAAACTGTTTTTT
v_gene: TRBV27; len: 13; abundance: many; j_gene: TRBJ2-7; d_gene: NA; CDR3aa: CASSFRQFYEQYF; CDR3nt: TGTGCCAGCAGTTTTCGACAGTTCTACGAGCAGTACTTC
v_gene: TRBV6-4; len: 14; abundance: many; j_gene: TRBJ2-2; d_gene: NA; CDR3aa: CASSPGQITGELFF; CDR3nt: TGTGCCAGCAGTCCCGGACAGATCACCGGGGAGCTGTTTTTT
v_gene: TRBV5-1; len: 14; abundance: few; j_gene: TRBJ1-5; d_gene: NA; CDR3aa: CASSLAGGGEPQHF; CDR3nt: TGCGCCAGCAGCTTGGCCGGGGGCGGTGAGCCCCAGCATTTT
v_gene: TRBV28; len: 14; abundance: once; j_gene: TRBJ1-1; d_gene: TRBD1; CDR3aa: CASDRAPVNTEAFF; CDR3nt: TGTGCCAGCGACAGGGCTCCGGTGAACACTGAAGCTTTCTTT
v_gene: TRBV7-3; len: 17; abundance: many; j_gene: TRBJ2-3; d_gene: TRBD1; CDR3aa: CASSRRTGEISTDTQYF; CDR3nt: TGTGCCAGCAGCCGCAGGACAGGCGAAATTAGCACAGATACGCAGTATTTT
v_gene: TRBV2; len: 15; abundance: many; j_gene: TRBJ2-2; d_gene: NA; CDR3aa: CASSELGTYTGELFF; CDR3nt: TGTGCCAGCAGTGAATTGGGGACATACACCGGGGAGCTGTTTTTT
v_gene: TRBV5-6; len: 14; abundance: few; j_gene: TRBJ1-1; d_gene: TRBD1; CDR3aa: CASSSDRGVTEAFF; CDR3nt: TGTGCCAGCAGCTCGGACAGGGGCGTTACTGAAGCTTTCTTT
v_gene: TRBV27; len: 13; abundance: many; j_gene: TRBJ1-5; d_gene: NA; CDR3aa: CASSPHNHQPQHF; CDR3nt: TGTGCCAGCAGTCCACACAATCATCAGCCCCAGCATTTT
v_gene: TRBV6-1; len: 14; abundance: many; j_gene: TRBJ1-2; d_gene: NA; CDR3aa: CASGGRGNNYGYTF; CDR3nt: TGTGCCAGCGGGGGGCGGGGGAACAACTATGGCTACACCTTC
v_gene: TRBV13; len: 15; abundance: many; j_gene: TRBJ2-7; d_gene: TRBD1; CDR3aa: CASSLVVTGFYEQYF; CDR3nt: TGTGCCAGCAGCTTAGTTGTGACAGGGTTCTACGAGCAGTACTTC
v_gene: TRBV20-1; len: 15; abundance: NA; j_gene: TRBJ2-1; d_gene: TRBD2; CDR3aa: CSARGGTSAAGWQFF; CDR3nt: TGCAGTGCTAGAGGGGGGACTAGCGCGGCTGGATGGCAGTTCTTC
v_gene: TRBV24-1; len: 15; abundance: many; j_gene: TRBJ2-7; d_gene: NA; CDR3aa: CATSDSGTSGGEQYF; CDR3nt: TGTGCCACCAGTGATTCCGGGACAAGCGGAGGCGAGCAGTACTTC
v_gene: TRBV19; len: 15; abundance: many; j_gene: TRBJ2-2; d_gene: TRBD1; CDR3aa: CASSPGQGRTGELFF; CDR3nt: TGTGCCAGTAGTCCGGGACAGGGCCGGACCGGGGAGCTGTTTTTT
v_gene: TRBV20-1; len: 15; abundance: many; j_gene: TRBJ2-5; d_gene: TRBD2; CDR3aa: CSARGVREGYETQYF; CDR3nt: TGCAGTGCTAGGGGTGTTCGGGAGGGGTATGAGACCCAGTACTTC
v_gene: TRBV11-2; len: 11; abundance: NA; j_gene: TRBJ1-1; d_gene: NA; CDR3aa: CASSLDSQAFF; CDR3nt: TGTGCCAGCAGCTTAGATTCGCAAGCTTTCTTT